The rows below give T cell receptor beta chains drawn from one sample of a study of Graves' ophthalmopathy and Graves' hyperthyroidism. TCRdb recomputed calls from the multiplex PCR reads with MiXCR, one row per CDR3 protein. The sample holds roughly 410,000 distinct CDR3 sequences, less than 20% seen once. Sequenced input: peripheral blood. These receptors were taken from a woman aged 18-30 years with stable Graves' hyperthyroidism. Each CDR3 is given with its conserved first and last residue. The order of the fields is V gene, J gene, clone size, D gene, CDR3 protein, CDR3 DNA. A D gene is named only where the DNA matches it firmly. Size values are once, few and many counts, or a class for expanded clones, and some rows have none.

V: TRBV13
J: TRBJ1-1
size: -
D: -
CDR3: CASSLGTTGLVNTEAFF
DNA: TGTGCCAGCAGCTTGGGGACAACCGGGCTTGTGAACACTGAAGCTTTCTTT

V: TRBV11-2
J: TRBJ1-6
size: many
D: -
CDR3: CASRSSTGYNSPLHF
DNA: TGTGCCAGCAGATCTTCGACTGGCTATAATTCACCCCTCCACTTT

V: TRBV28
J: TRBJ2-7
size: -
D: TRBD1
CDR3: CASSRPTGNYEQYF
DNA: TGTGCCAGCAGTCGACCGACAGGGAACTACGAGCAGTACTTC

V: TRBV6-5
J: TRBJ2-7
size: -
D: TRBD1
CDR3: CASSFPQDRGYEQYF
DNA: TGTGCCAGCAGTTTCCCACAAGACAGGGGCTACGAGCAGTACTTC

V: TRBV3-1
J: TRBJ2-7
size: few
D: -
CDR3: CASSQDWSEQYF
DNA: TGTGCCAGCAGCCAAGATTGGTCCGAGCAGTACTTC

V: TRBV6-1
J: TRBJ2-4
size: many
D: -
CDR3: CASSEGGVSVKNIQYF
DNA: TGTGCCAGCAGTGAAGGGGGAGTGAGTGTCAAAAACATTCAGTACTTC

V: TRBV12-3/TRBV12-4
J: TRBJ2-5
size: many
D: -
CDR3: CASTLQGLRTQYF
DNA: TGTGCCAGCACCTTACAGGGACTCAGGACCCAGTACTTC

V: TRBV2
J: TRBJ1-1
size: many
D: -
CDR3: CASFGSGTSRASEAFF
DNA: TGTGCCAGCTTCGGGTCAGGGACATCTAGGGCCTCTGAAGCTTTCTTT

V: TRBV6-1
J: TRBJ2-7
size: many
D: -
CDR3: CASRGTGPRRVYEQYF
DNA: TGTGCCAGCAGGGGGACCGGCCCAAGACGAGTCTACGAGCAGTACTTC

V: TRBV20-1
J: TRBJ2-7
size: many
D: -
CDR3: CSASDGKEVDYEQYF
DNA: TGCAGTGCCTCGGACGGTAAAGAGGTCGACTACGAGCAGTACTTC

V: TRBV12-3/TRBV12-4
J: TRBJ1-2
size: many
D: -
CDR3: CASSLNGQGGSSGYTF
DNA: TGTGCCAGCAGTTTAAACGGGCAGGGTGGTTCCTCCGGCTACACCTTC

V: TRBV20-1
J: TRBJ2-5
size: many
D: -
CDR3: CSATTVETQYF
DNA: TGCAGTGCTACCACTGTAGAGACCCAGTACTTC

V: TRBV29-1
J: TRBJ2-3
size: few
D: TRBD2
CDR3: CSVVGGDTDTQYF
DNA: TGCAGCGTTGTGGGGGGGGACACAGATACGCAGTATTTT